The clone carrying this TCR beta chain occurred once. Germline CDR1 is KGHSH and CDR2 is LQKENI. This CDR3 region has 16 residues. V lost 3 bases and J 0 bases, leaving 12 bases between the germline ends. The record originates from a study of control samples from healthy donors and cancer patients. Clones were sequenced by immunoSEQ multiplex PCR, and TCRdb holds only the in-frame ones, with some missing. The sample includes 100,000 or so clones, approximately 80% of them seen just once. This TCR came from a woman between 25 and 40 years old in good health. Sequencing input: blood. The rearrangement uses TRBV18 and TRBJ2-4; D unresolved. The CDR3 spells CASSPPPYLAKNIQYF. DNA for the CDR3: TGTGCCAGCTCACCTCCCCCATACCTAGCCAAAAACATTCAGTACTTC.